The clone carrying this TCR beta chain was recorded many times. Ligated cDNA underwent four rounds of PCR with nested alpha and beta constant region primers and SP2. A single record per CDR3 protein comes from TCRdb applying MiXCR to the 5' RACE reads. The table records 45,000 to 55,000 distinct CDR3 sequences, 4% to 5% of them present only once. An oligonucleotide containing a UMI was ligated to the 3' end of TCR cDNA. Whole blood, roughly 2.4 ml, came from adult healthy volunteers. This sample is part of a study of naive and memory T cell subsets. The receptor was isolated from a female donor in good health.

The CDR3 is CASSPATWPGEQYF. DNA for the CDR3: TGTGCCAGCAGCCCCGCTACGTGGCCGGGGGAGCAGTACTTC. The rearrangement joins TRBV7-9 to TRBJ2-7, with TRBD2 as a possible D gene (5 bases). Germline V CDR1 and CDR2: SEHNR, FQNEAQ (reference sequence). The ends were cut back, 5 bases at V and 7 bases at J, with 18 bases in the middle. The CDR3 covers 14 residues.